The rows below give T cell receptor beta chains drawn from one sample of a study of blood T cell repertoires in COVID-19. TCRdb's table, derived via immunoSEQ multiplex PCR, lists solely in-frame clones and lacks some. Of some 450,000 clones listed, 70% to 90% were seen once; the top ten hold over 10%. The source material was peripheral blood. The source is a woman aged 45-65 years with COVID-19, enrolled during active disease. Both conserved end residues are part of each CDR3. A D gene is named only where the DNA matches it firmly. Only some rows state a clone size, as once, few, many or a class for expanded clones.

DNA: TGTGCCAGCAGCGAGAGACAGGGGAACACTGAAGCTTTCTTT
CDR3: CASSERQGNTEAFF
size: .
V: TRBV9
J: TRBJ1-1
D: TRBD1

DNA: TGTGCCAGCAGTCTACAGGGTCCTATGATTAATTCACCCCTCCACTTT
CDR3: CASSLQGPMINSPLHF
size: .
V: TRBV28
J: TRBJ1-6
D: .

DNA: TGTGCCAGCAGCTTAGGAGCCAATGAGCAGTTCTTC
CDR3: CASSLGANEQFF
size: .
V: TRBV11-3
J: TRBJ2-1
D: .

DNA: TGTGCCAGCAGCTACCGGGACAGGGGTTTTAGGGCTGAAGCTTTCTTT
CDR3: CASSYRDRGFRAEAFF
size: .
V: TRBV11-1
J: TRBJ1-1
D: TRBD1

DNA: TGTGCCAGCAGCACGCCCGGGACAGGGGCTTTCTTT
CDR3: CASSTPGTGAFF
size: .
V: TRBV21-1
J: TRBJ1-1
D: .

DNA: TGTGCCAGCAGCGTAGCTCCTTCCCAGGCCTATAATTCACCCCTCCACTTT
CDR3: CASSVAPSQAYNSPLHF
size: once
V: TRBV9
J: TRBJ1-6
D: .

DNA: TGTGCCAGCACCCCGTACCGGGTCGGAAACTATGGCTACACCTTC
CDR3: CASTPYRVGNYGYTF
size: .
V: TRBV6-5
J: TRBJ1-2
D: .

DNA: TGTGCCAGCAGTCCCCTCGGGGGAGCCCGGACTTTCTTT
CDR3: CASSPLGGARTFF
size: few
V: TRBV12-3/TRBV12-4
J: TRBJ1-1
D: .

DNA: TGTGCCAGCAGCTTAGAGATCCAACGGGGGGCCAACGTCCTGACTTTC
CDR3: CASSLEIQRGANVLTF
size: .
V: TRBV11-2
J: TRBJ2-6
D: .

DNA: TGCGCCAGCAGCTTTACAGGGGGTGGCTACACCTTC
CDR3: CASSFTGGGYTF
size: .
V: TRBV5-1
J: TRBJ1-2
D: TRBD1

DNA: TGCGCCAGCAGCTTGGTGGGACAGCTCTATGGCTACACCTTC
CDR3: CASSLVGQLYGYTF
size: .
V: TRBV5-1
J: TRBJ1-2
D: TRBD1

DNA: TGCGCCAGCAGCTTGGCCCCTCGCGGGGGGTACAATGAGCAGTTCTTC
CDR3: CASSLAPRGGYNEQFF
size: .
V: TRBV5-1
J: TRBJ2-1
D: TRBD2

DNA: TGCAGCGTTGGATTTGTGACAGTGAACACTGAAGCTTTCTTT
CDR3: CSVGFVTVNTEAFF
size: .
V: TRBV29-1
J: TRBJ1-1
D: .

DNA: TGCAGTGCCCCCTCCGGGTACGAGCAGTACTTC
CDR3: CSAPSGYEQYF
size: .
V: TRBV20-1
J: TRBJ2-7
D: .

DNA: TGTGCCATCAGTGAGACAGGGGGATTGAACACTGAAGCTTTCTTT
CDR3: CAISETGGLNTEAFF
size: .
V: TRBV10-3
J: TRBJ1-1
D: TRBD1

DNA: TGTGCCAGCAGCCCCGGAAGAGGGGGATGGGGCACCGGGGAGCTGTTTTTT
CDR3: CASSPGRGGWGTGELFF
size: few
V: TRBV5-4
J: TRBJ2-2
D: .

DNA: TGTGCCAGCGGTGGTTTGTTAGGAGACGGCTACACCTTC
CDR3: CASGGLLGDGYTF
size: .
V: TRBV28
J: TRBJ1-2
D: .

DNA: TGTGCCTGGGGCCTCCCGGGGAATCAGCCCCAGCATTTT
CDR3: CAWGLPGNQPQHF
size: .
V: TRBV30
J: TRBJ1-5
D: .

DNA: TGTGCCAGCAGCCGGGACAGGGGCTCACCCCTCCACTTT
CDR3: CASSRDRGSPLHF
size: once
V: TRBV2
J: TRBJ1-6
D: TRBD1

DNA: TGTGCCATCAGCCCTGGACAGGGTGGGATGTACTTC
CDR3: CAISPGQGGMYF
size: .
V: TRBV10-3
J: TRBJ2-7
D: TRBD1

DNA: TGTGCCAGCAGTTACTCTCCGGGATCTGGCTACACCTTC
CDR3: CASSYSPGSGYTF
size: .
V: TRBV6-5
J: TRBJ1-2
D: .

DNA: TGTGCCTGGAGGGTAGGGACAGTGAACACCGGGGAGCTGTTTTTT
CDR3: CAWRVGTVNTGELFF
size: .
V: TRBV30
J: TRBJ2-2
D: TRBD1

DNA: TGTGCCAGCAGCGTAGATGAGGCCCCTAATGAAAAACTGTTTTTT
CDR3: CASSVDEAPNEKLFF
size: .
V: TRBV9
J: TRBJ1-4
D: .

DNA: TGTGCCAGCAGTGTAATAAGGGAGGGTTCTGCGAGAGCTTTCTTT
CDR3: CASSVIREGSARAFF
size: .
V: TRBV2
J: TRBJ1-1
D: .

DNA: TGTGCCAGCAGGACAGGAGGTCCGAACACTGAAGCTTTCTTT
CDR3: CASRTGGPNTEAFF
size: .
V: TRBV6-5
J: TRBJ1-1
D: .

DNA: TGTGCCAGCACCCCCAGCGGTGGTGCGAATAACTATGGCTACACCTTC
CDR3: CASTPSGGANNYGYTF
size: .
V: TRBV6-6
J: TRBJ1-2
D: .

DNA: TGCGCCAGCAGCTTGGGCCCGGCCTACGAGCAGTACTTC
CDR3: CASSLGPAYEQYF
size: .
V: TRBV5-1
J: TRBJ2-7
D: .

DNA: TGCGCCAGCAGCACAACCGGGACAGTCTATGGCTACACCTTC
CDR3: CASSTTGTVYGYTF
size: .
V: TRBV5-1
J: TRBJ1-2
D: TRBD1

DNA: TGCGCCAGCAGCCAAGATAGGGGGGGGCAGGGGAGGAACACTGAAGCTTTCTTT
CDR3: CASSQDRGGQGRNTEAFF
size: few
V: TRBV4-1
J: TRBJ1-1
D: .

DNA: TGTGCCAGCAGCGCAGACAGGATTGGTAATTCACCCCTCCACTTT
CDR3: CASSADRIGNSPLHF
size: .
V: TRBV9
J: TRBJ1-6
D: .

DNA: TGTGCCTGGAGTCTTAGTGGAAACACCATATATTTT
CDR3: CAWSLSGNTIYF
size: .
V: TRBV30
J: TRBJ1-3
D: .

DNA: TGCGCCAGCAGCCCACACGGGGGAAGCTCCTACAATGAGCAGTTCTTC
CDR3: CASSPHGGSSYNEQFF
size: .
V: TRBV5-1
J: TRBJ2-1
D: .

DNA: TGTGCCAGCTCCCCTAACCTTCAGGGGTTTGATAACACTGAAGCTTTCTTT
CDR3: CASSPNLQGFDNTEAFF
size: .
V: TRBV18
J: TRBJ1-1
D: .

DNA: TGTGCCAGCAGTTCCGGAAGCCCCACAGTACCTTACAATGAGCAGTTCTTC
CDR3: CASSSGSPTVPYNEQFF
size: once
V: TRBV5-4
J: TRBJ2-1
D: .